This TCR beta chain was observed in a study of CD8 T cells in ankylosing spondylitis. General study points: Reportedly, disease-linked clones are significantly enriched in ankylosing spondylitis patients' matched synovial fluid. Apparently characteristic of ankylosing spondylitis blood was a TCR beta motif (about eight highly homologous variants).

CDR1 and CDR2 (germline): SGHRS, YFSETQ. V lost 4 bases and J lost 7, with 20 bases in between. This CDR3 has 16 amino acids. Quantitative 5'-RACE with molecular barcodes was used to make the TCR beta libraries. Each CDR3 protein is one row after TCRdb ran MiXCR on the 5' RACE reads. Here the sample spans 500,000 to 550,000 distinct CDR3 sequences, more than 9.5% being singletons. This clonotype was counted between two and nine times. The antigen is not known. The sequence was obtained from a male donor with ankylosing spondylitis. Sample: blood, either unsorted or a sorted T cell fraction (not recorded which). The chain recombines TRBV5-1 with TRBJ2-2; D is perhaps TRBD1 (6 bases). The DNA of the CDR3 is TGCGCCAGCAGCCCCCGGCAGGGGAAATTCTTCGGGGAGCTGTTTTTT. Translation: CASSPRQGKFFGELFF.